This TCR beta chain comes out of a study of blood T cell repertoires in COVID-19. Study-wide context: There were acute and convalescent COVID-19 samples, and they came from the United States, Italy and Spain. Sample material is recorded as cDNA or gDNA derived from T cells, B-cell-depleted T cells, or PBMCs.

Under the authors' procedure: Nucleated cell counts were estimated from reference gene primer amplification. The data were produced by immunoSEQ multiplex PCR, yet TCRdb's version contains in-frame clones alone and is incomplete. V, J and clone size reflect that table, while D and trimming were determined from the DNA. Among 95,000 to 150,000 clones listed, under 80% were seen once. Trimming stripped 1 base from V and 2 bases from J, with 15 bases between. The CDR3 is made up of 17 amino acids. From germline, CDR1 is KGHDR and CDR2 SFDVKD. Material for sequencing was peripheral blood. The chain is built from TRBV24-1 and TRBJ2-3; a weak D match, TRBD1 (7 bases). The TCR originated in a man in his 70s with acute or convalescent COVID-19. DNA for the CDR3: TGTGCCACCAGTGATTTAGGGGCGGGACAGACCACAGATACGCAGTATTTT. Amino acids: CATSDLGAGQTTDTQYF.